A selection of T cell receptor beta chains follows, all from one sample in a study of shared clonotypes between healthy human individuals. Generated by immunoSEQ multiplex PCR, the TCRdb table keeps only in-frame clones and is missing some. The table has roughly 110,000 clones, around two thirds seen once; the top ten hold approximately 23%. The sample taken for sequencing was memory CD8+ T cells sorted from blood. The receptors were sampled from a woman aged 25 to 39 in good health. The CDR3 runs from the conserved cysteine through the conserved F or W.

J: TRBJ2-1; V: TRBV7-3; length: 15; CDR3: CASAPGRGSYNEQFF
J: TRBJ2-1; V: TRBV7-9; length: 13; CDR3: CASSPPDCDEQFF
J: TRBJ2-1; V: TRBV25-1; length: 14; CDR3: CASVGGGISHEQFF
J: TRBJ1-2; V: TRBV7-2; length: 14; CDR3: CASSLVAGYYGYTF
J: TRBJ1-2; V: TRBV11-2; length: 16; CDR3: CASSSVVSRTGNGYTF
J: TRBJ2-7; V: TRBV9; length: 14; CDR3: CASSVSWGTEEQYF
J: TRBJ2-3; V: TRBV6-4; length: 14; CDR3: CASSGQGGTDTQYF
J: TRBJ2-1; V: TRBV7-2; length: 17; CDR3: CASSLLGLALKYNEQFF
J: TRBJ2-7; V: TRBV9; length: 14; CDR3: CASSVAPDPYEQYF
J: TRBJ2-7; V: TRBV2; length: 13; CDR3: CASSEFGTYEQYF
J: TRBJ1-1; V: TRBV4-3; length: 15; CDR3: CASSQTLTVNTEAFF
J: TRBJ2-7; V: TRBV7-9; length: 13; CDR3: CASSLRASLEQYF
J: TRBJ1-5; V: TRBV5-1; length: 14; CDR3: CASSSMIAYQPQHF